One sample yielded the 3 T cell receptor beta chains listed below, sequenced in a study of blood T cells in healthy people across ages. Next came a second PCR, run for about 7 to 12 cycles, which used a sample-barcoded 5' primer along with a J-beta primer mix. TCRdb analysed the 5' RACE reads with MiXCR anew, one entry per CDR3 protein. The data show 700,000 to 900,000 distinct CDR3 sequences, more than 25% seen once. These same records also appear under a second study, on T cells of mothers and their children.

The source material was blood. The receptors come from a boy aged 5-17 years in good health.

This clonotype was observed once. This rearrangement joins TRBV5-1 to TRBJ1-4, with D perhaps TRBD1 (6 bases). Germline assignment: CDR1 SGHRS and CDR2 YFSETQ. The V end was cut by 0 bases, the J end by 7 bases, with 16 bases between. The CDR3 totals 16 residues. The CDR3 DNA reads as TGCGCCAGCAGCTTGGAGGGGGTGTTCGGATTTGAAAAACTGTTTTTT. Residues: CASSLEGVFGFEKLFF.

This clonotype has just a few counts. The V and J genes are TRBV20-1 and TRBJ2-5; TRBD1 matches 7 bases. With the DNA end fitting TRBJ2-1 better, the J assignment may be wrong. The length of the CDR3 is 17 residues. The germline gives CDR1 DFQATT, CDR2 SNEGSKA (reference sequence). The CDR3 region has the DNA TGCAGTGCTAGGGTAGTGAAGGGGGCCCGAGGCCTGAAGACCCAGTTCTTC. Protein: CSARVVKGARGLKTQFF.

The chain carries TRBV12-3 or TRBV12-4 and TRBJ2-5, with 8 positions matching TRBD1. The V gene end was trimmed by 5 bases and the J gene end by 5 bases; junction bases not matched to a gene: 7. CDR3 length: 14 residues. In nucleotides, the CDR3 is TGTGCCAGCAGTACGACAGGGGCGGTGGAGACCCAGTACTTC. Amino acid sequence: CASSTTGAVETQYF.